Given below is one T cell receptor beta chain in context. The target of this receptor is not known. The record has no base qualities; no much larger clone is one base away. The record originates from a study of memory CD4+ T cells and cytomegalovirus serostatus (dated 2019 in TCRdb). Broadly, across the study: The cohort included about 33 healthy adults from Belgium, of whom 9 were CMV seropositive and approximately 25 were CMV seronegative. To replicate a published TCR-based CMV serostatus classifier, the study sequenced CD4+ memory TCRbeta repertoires from a Belgian cohort whose cytomegalovirus serostatus was known.

Genomic DNA was extracted from sorted cells with the Quick-DNA Microprep Kit. Amplification of TCRbeta DNA was done with the immunoSEQ hsTCRbeta kit, following the protocol from the manufacturer. TCRbeta libraries were sequenced on an Illumina MiSeq instrument. As for how the authors treated the data: Removing out-of-frame sequences left roughly 2.4 million distinct TCRbeta sequences, an average of approximately 61,000 per individual. Each individual was scored according to the count of 164 previously reported CMV-associated TCRbeta sequences and the total productive distinct TCRbeta count. A beta-binomial model was reimplemented in Python, and scikit-learn random forests with default parameters were trained on data from the US cohort. Classifier performance on the Belgian cohort was summarized as median AUC with percentile confidence intervals calculated over 10,000 bootstrap iterations. The clones in this table, taken by TCRdb from immuneACCESS, are in-frame only. Not every clone is retained; where verified, under half of the shortfall comes from an unresolved V gene, and the cause of the rest is unknown. That table gives V, J and clone size, and the DNA gave D and trimming. The sample table contains 25,000 to 30,000 clones; only one count was recorded for about 80% of them. The ten biggest clones cover 0.65% to 0.85% of the sample.

Beyond this particular receptor, the publication reports: For CMV serostatus prediction, a median bootstrapped AUC of approximately 0.95 was reached with the original framework, and a median bootstrapped AUC of 0.91 was reached with a US-trained random forest. Of around 160 previously reported CMV-associated TCRbeta sequences, 55 to 75 appeared in the CD4+ memory repertoires, each in one to five individuals. Unlike the original study, which covered naive and memory CD4+ and CD8+ populations, the Belgian study sequenced only CD4+CD45RO+ memory cells. A median bootstrapped AUC of around 0.94 with a 95% CI of 0.76-1.00 was achieved on the Belgian cohort by the original-framework classifier. The results were interpreted as suggesting that the CMV-associated TCR signature is largely present in the CD4+ memory repertoire.

A FACSAria II was used to sort memory CD4+ T cells, defined as single viable CD3+CD4+CD8-CD45RO+ cells. CMV serostatus was determined using a Roche Elecsys assay that detects serum IgG against CMV pp150, pp28, p38 and p52. Once the samples were thawed, total CD4+ T cells were enriched through positive selection using CD4 magnetic microbeads. The samples came from a different study that was designed specifically to examine the CD4+ T cell memory repertoire. Peripheral blood mononuclear cells were isolated and cryopreserved according to standard operating procedures, and serum was stored at -80 degrees C. CD3-PerCP (BW264/56), CD4-APC (RPA-T4), CD45RO-PE (UCHT1) and CD8-Pacific Orange (3B5) antibodies were used for staining, and non-viable cells were excluded with Sytox blue. V trim: 3 bases; J trim: 6 bases; unmatched bases: 16. The CDR3 has 17 amino acids, counting the end cysteine and phenylalanine. The retained sequence is limited to the CDR3, 51 bases, with the frame set at the first base. Looking up the germline V gene (reference sequence) yields CDR1 SGHNT and CDR2 YYREEE.

The receptor was isolated from an adult in good health and CMV-seronegative. Material for sequencing was memory CD4+ T cells from blood. The receptor chain draws on TRBV5-4 and TRBJ1-2; the junction holds 8 bases that match TRBD1. At the DNA level, the sequence is TGTGCCAGCAGCTCACCCGGGACAGGAGTCTTATCCGATGGCTACACCTTC. The encoded protein is CASSSPGTGVLSDGYTF.